The T cell receptor beta chain under discussion was sequenced for a study of blood T cell repertoires in COVID-19. About the study: T cells, B-cell-depleted T cells, or PBMCs supplied cDNA or gDNA.

CDR1 is LNHNV and CDR2 is YYDKDF in the germline V gene (reference sequence). This CDR3 comprises 15 residues. V gave up 0 bases and J gave up 7 bases, with 16 bases separating them. As handled by the study authors: The assay estimated nucleated cells by amplifying reference gene primers. Clones were read by immunoSEQ multiplex PCR, and TCRdb kept only the in-frame ones, dropping some. That table supplies the V and J calls and clone size; D and trimming were determined from the DNA. This table has tens of thousands of clones, around 91% appearing once. The origin of this receptor is a man aged 18-30 years with COVID-19, enrolled during active disease. Sequencing used peripheral blood. The chain is built from TRBV15 and TRBJ2-7; D unclear. The CDR3 loop reads CATSRDLQSSLEQYF. In nucleotides, the CDR3 is TGTGCCACCAGCAGAGACTTACAGTCGTCTTTGGAGCAGTACTTC.